This TCR beta chain was sequenced during a study of PD-1 blockade in classical Hodgkin lymphoma. This CDR3 spans 13 amino acids. Germline CDR1 is MDHEN and CDR2 is SYDVKM. Trimming shortened V by 6 bases and J by 2 bases, and 10 bases separated the two germline ends. Study-level findings and limits: Reports indicated that newly diagnosed patients had lower baseline TCR diversity than healthy donors did. By cycle point C4D1, TCR diversity had risen significantly in CD4+ cells (but not CD8+ cells). Whoever responded completely had baseline diversity much like that seen in newly diagnosed patients.

Time point denoted: cycle 4 day 1 (C4D1), after less than seven weeks of nivolumab. Every patient relapsed after autologous stem cell transplantation, and brentuximab vedotin exposure varied. Researchers used magnetic negative selection to pull out pure CD4+ T cells from thawed PBMCs. Produced via immunoSEQ multiplex PCR; TCRdb's table is partial and in-frame only. Of over 10,000 clones listed, about four fifths are singletons. Details on this clone: What it binds is unknown.

This specimen was CD4+ T cells from blood, taken before the fourth cycle of nivolumab. The receptor comes from a human donor with classical Hodgkin lymphoma. The chain couples TRBV28 to TRBJ1-2; D unresolved. The CDR3 bases are TGTGCCAGCAGCCTGAGGGAGAACTATGGCTACACCTTC. Translation: CASSLRENYGYTF.